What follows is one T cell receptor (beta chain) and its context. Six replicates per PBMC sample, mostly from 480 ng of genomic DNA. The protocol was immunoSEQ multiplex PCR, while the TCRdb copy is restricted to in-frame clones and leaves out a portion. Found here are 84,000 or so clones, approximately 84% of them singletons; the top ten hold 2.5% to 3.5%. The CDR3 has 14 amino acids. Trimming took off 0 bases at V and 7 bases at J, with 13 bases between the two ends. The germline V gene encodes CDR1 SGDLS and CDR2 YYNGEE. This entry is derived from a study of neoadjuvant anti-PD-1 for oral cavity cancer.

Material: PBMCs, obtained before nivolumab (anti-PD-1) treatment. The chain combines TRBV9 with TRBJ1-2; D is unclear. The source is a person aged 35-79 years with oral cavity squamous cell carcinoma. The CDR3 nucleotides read TGTGCCAGCAGCGTAGACCGCTTGGGCAGTGGCTACACCTTC. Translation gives CASSVDRLGSGYTF.